Following are 29 T cell receptor beta chains from one sample sequenced in a study of cytomegalovirus exposure and HLA in healthy donors. The primer mix had 60 Vbeta and 13 Jbeta primers. Generated by immunoSEQ multiplex PCR, the TCRdb table keeps only in-frame clones and is missing some. The sample includes about 260,000 clones, 72% of them seen just once. The sequenced material came from PBMCs. The receptor source for this set is a female donor in good health and CMV-seronegative.

This chain connects TRBV2 to TRBJ2-2; 7 positions match TRBD1. CDR3 size: 14 residues. The germline gives CDR1 SNHLY, CDR2 FYNNEI. V lost 8 bases, J lost 0 bases, and 3 bases stayed unmatched. DNA of the CDR3: TGTGCCAGCGGAGGACAGGCGAACACCGGGGAGCTGTTTTTT. Its translation: CASGGQANTGELFF. The full variable domain, its missing parts supplied by reference TRBV2 and TRBJ2-2, is EPEVTQTPSHQVTQMGQEVILRCVPISNHLYFYWYRQILGQKVEFLVSFYNNEISEKSEIFDDQFSVERPDGSNFTLKIRSTKLEDSAMYFCASGGQANTGELFFGEGSRLTVL.

The chain couples TRBV28 to TRBJ1-1; D perhaps matches TRBD1 (6 bases). The V gene's germline CDR1 is MDHEN and CDR2 SYDVKM. The CDR3 totals 17 residues. Between the trimmed V and J ends, which lost 2 bases and 1 base, there was a span of 17 bases. CDR3 bases: TGTGCCAGCAGTTTAAGGATCGGGGGGCAGGGGAACACTGAAGCTTTCTTT. Protein: CASSLRIGGQGNTEAFF.

CDR3 region: CASSGAPNSPLHF. The DNA of the CDR3 is TGTGCCAGCTCAGGGGCGCCAAATTCACCCCTCCACTTT. The chain recombines TRBV5-6 with TRBJ1-6; D is possibly TRBD1 (6 bases). Trimming left V 7 bases short and J 7 bases short, with 12 bases between. This CDR3 comprises 13 residues. The germline V gene encodes CDR1 SGHDT and CDR2 YYEEEE.

The rearrangement links TRBV10-3 to TRBJ2-3; D is ambiguous. V was cut by 3 bases and J by 0 bases, with 13 bases left in between. This CDR3 region has 16 residues. The germline V gene encodes CDR1 ENHRY and CDR2 SYGVKD. CDR3 sequence: CAISDGIAVSTDTQYF. The CDR3 coding sequence is TGTGCCATCAGTGACGGCATTGCGGTTAGCACAGATACGCAGTATTTT.

The genes are TRBV19 and TRBJ2-5; a possible D gene is TRBD2 (5 bases). Trimming stripped 3 bases from V and 4 bases from J, with 9 bases between. CDR1 LNHDA and CDR2 SQIVND come from the germline V gene (reference sequence). CDR3 length equals 13 residues. The CDR3: CASSIVGVETQYF. The CDR3 DNA reads as TGTGCCAGTAGTATTGTGGGAGTAGAGACCCAGTACTTC.

The chain combines TRBV5-4 with TRBJ1-2; maybe TRBD1 (6 bases). Germline V gene data show CDR1 as SGHNT and CDR2 as YYREEE (reference sequence). The CDR3 sequence is 14 residues long. V dropped 0 bases and J dropped 4 bases, with 10 bases sitting between them. In DNA form, the CDR3 reads TGTGCCAGCAGCTTGGGAGGACAGACCTATGGCTACACCTTC. Translation gives CASSLGGQTYGYTF. The whole variable domain, filled in from reference TRBV5-4 and TRBJ1-2, reads ETGVTQSPTHLIKTRGQQVTLRCSSQSGHNTVSWYQQALGQGPQFIFQYYREEENGRGNFPPRFSGLQFPNYSSELNVNALELDDSALYLCASSLGGQTYGYTFGSGTRLTVV.

V usage is TRBV11-2 and J usage is TRBJ2-7; tentatively, D is TRBD1 (5 bases). The CDR3 consists of 14 residues. Germline loops: CDR1 SGHAT, CDR2 FQNNGV. Trimming left V 1 base short and J 3 bases short, with 10 bases between. CDR3 DNA: TGTGCCAGCAGCTTAGTCAGGGTCAACTACGAGCAGTACTTC. Its protein is CASSLVRVNYEQYF.

This rearrangement joins TRBV19 to TRBJ2-1; TRBD2 is a possible D gene (5 bases). CDR1 and CDR2 (germline): LNHDA, SQIVND (reference sequence). This CDR3 comprises 13 residues. V lost 3 bases, J lost 8 bases, and 11 bases lay in between. The CDR3 DNA reads TGTGCCAGTAGTATTGAGGGTGGCTATGAGCAGTTCTTC. Its protein product is CASSIEGGYEQFF.

This chain connects TRBV19 to TRBJ2-4; 8 positions match TRBD1. CDR1 is LNHDA, CDR2 SQIVND, per germline (reference sequence). The CDR3 runs 12 residues. The CDR3 region is CATGEAKNIQYF. CDR3 nucleotides: TGTGCGACAGGGGAAGCCAAAAACATTCAGTACTTC.

The CDR3 loop is CASSFGSYNEQFF. CDR3 in DNA: TGTGCCAGCAGTTTCGGCTCCTACAATGAGCAGTTCTTC. This chain joins TRBV27 and TRBJ2-1, with no clear D. Trimming shortened V by 3 bases and J by 0 bases, and 3 bases separated the two germline ends. This CDR3 region has 13 residues. CDR1 and CDR2 (germline): MNHEY, SMNVEV (reference sequence).

V gene TRBV5-1 combines with J gene TRBJ1-4; D not certain. The germline V and J ends were trimmed by 4 bases and 8 bases, with 15 bases remaining between them. Germline CDR1 SGHRS, CDR2 YFSETQ. The CDR3 length is 14 residues. CDR3 sequence reads: CASSAGPSNEKLFF. CDR3 in DNA: TGCGCCAGCAGCGCTGGGCCCAGTAACGAAAAACTGTTTTTT. Full variable domain (outside the CDR3, taken from reference TRBV5-1 and TRBJ1-4): KAGVTQTPRYLIKTRGQQVTLSCSPISGHRSVSWYQQTPGQGLQFLFEYFSETQRNKGNFPGRFSGRQFSNSRSEMNVSTLELGDSALYLCASSAGPSNEKLFFGSGTQLSVL.

This chain connects TRBV28 to TRBJ1-2; perhaps TRBD1 as D (5 bases). The CDR3 contains 14 residues. V was cut by 10 bases and J by 0 bases, with 15 bases left in between. CDR1 is MDHEN, CDR2 SYDVKM, per germline. The CDR3, as DNA: TGTGCCACCCTTCGGGGGTTAGCTAACTATGGCTACACCTTC. This codes for CATLRGLANYGYTF.

The chain is built from TRBV15 and TRBJ2-2, with a possible D match to TRBD2 (6 bases). The CDR3 totals 15 residues. With 6 bases removed from V and 6 bases from J, the gap between germline ends came to 17 bases. Germline V gene sequence: CDR1 LNHNV, CDR2 YYDKDF (reference sequence). CDR3 in amino acids: CATRSGGVTPGELFF. DNA for the CDR3: TGTGCCACCAGATCCGGGGGTGTTACCCCCGGGGAGCTGTTTTTT.

The genes are TRBV2 and TRBJ1-5, with D maybe TRBD1 (5 bases). V gave up 0 bases and J gave up 4 bases, with 7 bases separating them. This CDR3 is 14 amino acids long. Germline CDR1 SNHLY, CDR2 FYNNEI. The CDR3 DNA reads TGTGCCAGCAGTGAAGCGACAGTAAATCAGCCCCAGCATTTT. Translation: CASSEATVNQPQHF.

V gene TRBV27 combines with J gene TRBJ1-2, with a tentative D call TRBD1 (6 bases). V lost 3 bases and J lost 3, with 11 bases in between. This CDR3 has 14 residues. The germline V gene encodes CDR1 MNHEY and CDR2 SMNVEV (reference sequence). The CDR3 sequence is CASSFRGQYYGYTF. CDR3 bases: TGTGCCAGCAGTTTCCGCGGACAGTACTATGGCTACACCTTC.

The chain carries TRBV6-1 and TRBJ2-7; no clear D gene. V lost 4 bases to trimming and J lost 4 bases, with 11 bases between them. The CDR3 totals 13 residues. Germline V gene lookup returns CDR1 MNHNS and CDR2 SASEGT. The CDR3 coding sequence is TGTGCCAGCAGTGTCCAGACTTGGTACGAGCAGTACTTC. Protein: CASSVQTWYEQYF.

This clone was detected once. This rearrangement joins TRBV9 to TRBJ1-3; unclear D gene. The germline CDR1 and CDR2 sequences are SGDLS and YYNGEE. V was trimmed by 4 bases and J by 4 bases, leaving 12 bases between them. The CDR3 is 14 residues long. The CDR3, as DNA: TGTGCCAGCAGCTTGAGCGATTGGGGAAACACCATATATTTT. This codes for CASSLSDWGNTIYF.

V and J are TRBV19 and TRBJ2-7; a weak D match, TRBD1 (5 bases). Trimming pared 4 bases from V and 6 bases from J, leaving 22 bases between. Germline V gene sequence: CDR1 LNHDA, CDR2 SQIVND (reference sequence). CDR3 size: 16 residues. CDR3: CASSKATVDFSTEQYF. CDR3 DNA: TGTGCCAGTAGTAAGGCGACAGTTGACTTTTCCACCGAGCAGTACTTC.

The genes are TRBV28 and TRBJ1-4, with D tentatively TRBD1 (5 bases). Trimming pared 10 bases from V and 8 bases from J, leaving 14 bases between. Germline V lookup: CDR1 MDHEN, CDR2 SYDVKM. This CDR3 is built from 12 residues. The CDR3 DNA is TGTGCCAACTCCAGGGCGGGGGAAAAACTGTTTTTT. As protein: CANSRAGEKLFF.

The genes are TRBV11-2 and TRBJ2-1, with unresolved D. The CDR3 sequence is 15 residues long. V lost 3 bases to trimming and J lost 6 bases, with 15 bases between them. From germline, CDR1 is SGHAT and CDR2 FQNNGV. The CDR3: CASSLLPSPVNEQFF. CDR3 DNA sequence: TGTGCCAGCAGCTTGCTCCCCTCTCCGGTCAATGAGCAGTTCTTC.

The rearrangement uses TRBV5-6 and TRBJ2-1; D remains ambiguous. Trimming left V 0 bases short and J 7 bases short, with 5 bases between. The CDR3 consists of 12 residues. Looked up from germline, CDR1 is SGHDT and CDR2 is YYEEEE. The CDR3 nucleotides read TGTGCCAGCAGCTTGGGAGGTAATGAGCAGTTCTTC. Protein sequence: CASSLGGNEQFF. Full variable domain (missing parts from reference TRBV5-6 and TRBJ2-1): DAGVTQSPTHLIKTRGQQVTLRCSPKSGHDTVSWYQQALGQGPQFIFQYYEEEERQRGNFPDRFSGHQFPNYSSELNVNALLLGDSALYLCASSLGGNEQFFGPGTRLTVL.

This clone was detected a few times. The genes are TRBV5-1 and TRBJ2-5, with 8 bases aligning to TRBD1. Germline V CDR1 and CDR2: SGHRS, YFSETQ. Germline trimming cut 1 base from V and 4 bases from J; bases unmatched to any gene: 6. This CDR3 has 15 amino acids. The CDR3 DNA reads TGCGCCAGCAGCTTGAGAGACAGGGGACGAGAGACCCAGTACTTC. Encoded protein: CASSLRDRGRETQYF.

This chain uses TRBV11-2 with TRBJ2-3, with 12 bases matching TRBD2. This CDR3 spans 18 amino acids. Germline V gene data show CDR1 as SGHAT and CDR2 as FQNNGV. V dropped 0 bases and J dropped 3; count of bases not matched to a gene: 7. The DNA for the CDR3 is TGTGCCAGCAGCTTAGATTCCCATACTAGCGGGAGGACAGATACGCAGTATTTT. Translating it yields CASSLDSHTSGRTDTQYF.

V is TRBV19 and J is TRBJ1-3; no clear D gene. Germline CDR1 reads LNHDA; CDR2 reads SQIVND (reference sequence). Trimming cost V 7 bases and J 0 bases, with 28 bases left between them. CDR3 length equals 20 residues. CDR3 protein: CASTPLPPTRGFHSGNTIYF. CDR3 DNA: TGTGCCAGTACCCCGCTCCCCCCGACCCGAGGGTTTCACTCTGGAAACACCATATATTTT.

The chain recombines TRBV18 with TRBJ1-5; D is unresolved. Trimming shortened V by 6 bases and J by 2 bases, and 14 bases separated the two germline ends. Germline loops: CDR1 KGHSH, CDR2 LQKENI. The CDR3 runs 15 residues. CDR3 nucleotide sequence: TGTGCCAGCTCCCGAGGCGGTGAGGGCAATCAGCCCCAGCATTTT. Translating gives CASSRGGEGNQPQHF.

The DNA of the CDR3 is TGTGCCAGCAGCGTAAAGGGGAATTCCTATAATTCACCCCTCCACTTT. Its protein product is CASSVKGNSYNSPLHF. The genes are TRBV27 and TRBJ1-6; the D gene is possibly TRBD1 (5 bases). Per the germline V gene, CDR1 is MNHEY and CDR2 is SMNVEV (reference sequence). Trimming removed 6 bases from V and 1 base from J, with 13 bases in between. The CDR3 is 16 amino acids.

V gene TRBV19 combines with J gene TRBJ2-2; 7 nucleotides align to TRBD2. The germline gives CDR1 LNHDA, CDR2 SQIVND (reference sequence). J gave up 6 bases and V 0 bases, and 13 bases lay outside the gene matches. CDR3 length: 18 amino acids. CDR3 protein: CASSIERLAAHGAGELFF. The CDR3 nucleotides read TGTGCCAGTAGTATAGAGCGGCTAGCGGCGCACGGTGCCGGGGAGCTGTTTTTT.

In its sample, this clone was seen a few times. The rearrangement uses TRBV18 and TRBJ2-7; TRBD1 matches 9 bases. The CDR3 loop spans 14 amino acids. The V gene end was trimmed by 3 bases and the J gene end by 7 bases; junction bases not matched to a gene: 7. Per germline, CDR1 KGHSH and CDR2 LQKENI. The CDR3 here is CASSPGTGLGEQYF. Here the CDR3 DNA reads TGTGCCAGCTCACCGGGGACAGGGCTGGGGGAGCAGTACTTC. Supplemented by reference TRBV18 and TRBJ2-7, the full variable domain reads NAGVMQNPRHLVRRRGQEARLRCSPMKGHSHVYWYRQLPEEGLKFMVYLQKENIIDESGMPKERFSAEFPKEGPSILRIQQVVRGDSAAYFCASSPGTGLGEQYFGPGTRLTVT.

The chain recombines TRBV28 with TRBJ2-1, with D tentatively TRBD2 (6 bases). Trimming stripped 5 bases from V and 8 bases from J, with 22 bases between. Germline V gene lookup returns CDR1 MDHEN and CDR2 SYDVKM. This CDR3 has 16 amino acids. This CDR3 reads CASSLTWTGVGHEQFF. DNA of the CDR3: TGTGCCAGCAGTCTCACCTGGACGGGAGTTGGACATGAGCAGTTCTTC.